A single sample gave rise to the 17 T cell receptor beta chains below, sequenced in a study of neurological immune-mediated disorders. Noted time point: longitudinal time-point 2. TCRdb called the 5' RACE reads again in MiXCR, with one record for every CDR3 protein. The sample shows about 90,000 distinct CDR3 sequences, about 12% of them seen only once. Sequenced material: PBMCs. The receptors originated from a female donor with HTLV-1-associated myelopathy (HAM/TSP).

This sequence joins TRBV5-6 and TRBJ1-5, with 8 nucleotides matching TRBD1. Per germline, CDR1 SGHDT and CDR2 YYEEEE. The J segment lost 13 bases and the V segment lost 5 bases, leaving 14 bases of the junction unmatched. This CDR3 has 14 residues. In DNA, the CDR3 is TGTGCCAGCAGACGCCGGGACAGGCGCGTGCATCAGCATTTT. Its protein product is CASRRRDRRVHQHF.

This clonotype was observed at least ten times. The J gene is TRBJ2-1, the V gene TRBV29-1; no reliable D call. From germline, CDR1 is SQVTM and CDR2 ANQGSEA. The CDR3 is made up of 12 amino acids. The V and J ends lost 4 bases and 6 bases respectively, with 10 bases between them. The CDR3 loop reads CSVVKGINEQFF. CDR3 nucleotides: TGCAGCGTTGTAAAAGGAATCAATGAGCAGTTCTTC.

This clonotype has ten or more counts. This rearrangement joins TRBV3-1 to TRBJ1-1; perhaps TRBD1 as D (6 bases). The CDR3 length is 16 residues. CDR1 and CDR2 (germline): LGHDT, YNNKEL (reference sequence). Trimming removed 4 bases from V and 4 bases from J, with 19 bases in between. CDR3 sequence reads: CASSPRTVGDSTEAFF. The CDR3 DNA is TGTGCCAGCAGCCCTAGGACAGTGGGGGATAGCACTGAAGCTTTCTTT. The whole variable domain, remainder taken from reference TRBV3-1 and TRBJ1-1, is DTAVSQTPKYLVTQMGNDKSIKCEQNLGHDTMYWYKQDSKKFLKIMFSYNNKELIINETVPNRFSPKSPDKAHLNLHINSLELGDSAVYFCASSPRTVGDSTEAFFGQGTRLTVV.

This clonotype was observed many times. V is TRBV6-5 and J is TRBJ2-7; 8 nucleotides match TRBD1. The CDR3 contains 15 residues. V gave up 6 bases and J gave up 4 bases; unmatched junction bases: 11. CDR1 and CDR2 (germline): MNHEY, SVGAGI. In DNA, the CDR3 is TGTGCCAGCAGGGCAAGACAGGGGCTAGTGTACGAGCAGTACTTC. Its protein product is CASRARQGLVYEQYF.

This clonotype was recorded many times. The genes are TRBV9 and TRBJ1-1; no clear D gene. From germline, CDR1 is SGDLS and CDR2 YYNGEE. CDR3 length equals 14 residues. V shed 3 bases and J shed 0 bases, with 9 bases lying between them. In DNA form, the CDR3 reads TGTGCCAGCAGCGCCGGACTTATGAACACTGAAGCTTTCTTT. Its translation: CASSAGLMNTEAFF.

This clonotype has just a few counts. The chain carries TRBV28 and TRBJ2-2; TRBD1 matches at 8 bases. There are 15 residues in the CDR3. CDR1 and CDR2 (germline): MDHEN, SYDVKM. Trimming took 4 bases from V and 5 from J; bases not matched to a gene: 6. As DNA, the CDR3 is TGTGCCAGCAGTTCGACAGGGGAGTGGACCGGGGAGCTGTTTTTT. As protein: CASSSTGEWTGELFF.

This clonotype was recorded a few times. The chain's CDR3 is CSARVIPGQGALIQPQHF. The CDR3 DNA follows: TGCAGTGCTAGAGTAATTCCGGGACAGGGGGCATTAATTCAGCCCCAGCATTTT. This chain connects TRBV20-1 to TRBJ1-5; TRBD1 agrees at 12 bases. The junction had 13 bases not matched to a gene; V was cut back by 1 base and J by 6 bases. Germline CDR1 is DFQATT and CDR2 is SNEGSKA (reference sequence). The length of the CDR3 is 18 residues.

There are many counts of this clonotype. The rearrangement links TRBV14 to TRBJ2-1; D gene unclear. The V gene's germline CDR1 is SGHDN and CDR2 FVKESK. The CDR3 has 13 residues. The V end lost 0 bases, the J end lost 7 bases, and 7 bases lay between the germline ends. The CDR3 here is CASSQDRVNEQFF. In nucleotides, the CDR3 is TGTGCCAGCAGCCAAGATCGAGTAAATGAGCAGTTCTTC.

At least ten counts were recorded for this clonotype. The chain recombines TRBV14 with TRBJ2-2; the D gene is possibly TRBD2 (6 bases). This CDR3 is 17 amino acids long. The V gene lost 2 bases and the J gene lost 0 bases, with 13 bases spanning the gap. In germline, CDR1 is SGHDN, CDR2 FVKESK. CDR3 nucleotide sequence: TGTGCCAGCAGCCAATTCGCGGGGACTGCGAACACCGGGGAGCTGTTTTTT. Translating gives CASSQFAGTANTGELFF.

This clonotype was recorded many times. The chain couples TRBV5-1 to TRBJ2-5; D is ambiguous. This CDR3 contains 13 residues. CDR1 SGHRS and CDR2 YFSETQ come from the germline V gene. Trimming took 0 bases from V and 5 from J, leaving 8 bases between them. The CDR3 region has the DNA TGCGCCAGCAGCTTGGGACATAGGGAGACCCAGTACTTC. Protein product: CASSLGHRETQYF. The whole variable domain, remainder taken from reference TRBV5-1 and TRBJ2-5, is KAGVTQTPRYLIKTRGQQVTLSCSPISGHRSVSWYQQTPGQGLQFLFEYFSETQRNKGNFPGRFSGRQFSNSRSEMNVSTLELGDSALYLCASSLGHRETQYFGPGTRLLVL.

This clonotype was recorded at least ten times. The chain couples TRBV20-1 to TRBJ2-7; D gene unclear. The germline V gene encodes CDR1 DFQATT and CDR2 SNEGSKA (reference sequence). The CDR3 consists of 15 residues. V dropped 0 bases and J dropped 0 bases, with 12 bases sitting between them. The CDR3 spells CSARDPELISYEQYF. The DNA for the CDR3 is TGCAGTGCTAGAGATCCGGAGCTCATCTCCTACGAGCAGTACTTC.

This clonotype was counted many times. The CDR3: CASGTSKGAEQFF. In nucleotides, the CDR3 is TGTGCCAGCGGGACCTCGAAGGGAGCAGAGCAGTTCTTC. The rearrangement uses TRBV2 and TRBJ2-1; D possibly uses TRBD1 or TRBD2 (5 bases each). The V end was cut by 8 bases, the J end by 10 bases, with 18 bases between. Germline lookup yields CDR1 SNHLY and CDR2 FYNNEI. This CDR3 has 13 amino acids.

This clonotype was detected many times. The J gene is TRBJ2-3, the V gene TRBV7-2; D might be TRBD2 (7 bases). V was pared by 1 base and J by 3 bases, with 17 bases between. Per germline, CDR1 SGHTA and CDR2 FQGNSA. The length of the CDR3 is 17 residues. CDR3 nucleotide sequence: TGTGCCAGCAGCTTAGGGGTATGGGGGGGGCAAACAGATACGCAGTATTTT. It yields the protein CASSLGVWGGQTDTQYF.

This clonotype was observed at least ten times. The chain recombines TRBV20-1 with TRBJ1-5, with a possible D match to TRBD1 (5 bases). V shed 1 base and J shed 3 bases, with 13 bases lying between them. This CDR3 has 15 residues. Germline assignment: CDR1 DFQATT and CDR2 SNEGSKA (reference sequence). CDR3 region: CSARVSGTLNQPQHF. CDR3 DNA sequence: TGCAGTGCTAGAGTATCCGGGACCCTCAATCAGCCCCAGCATTTT.

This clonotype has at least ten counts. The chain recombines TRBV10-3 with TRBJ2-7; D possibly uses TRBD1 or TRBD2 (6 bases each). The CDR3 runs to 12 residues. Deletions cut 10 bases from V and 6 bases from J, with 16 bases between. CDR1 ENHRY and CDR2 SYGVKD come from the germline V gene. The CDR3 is CASRAPGAEQYF. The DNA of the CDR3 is TGTGCCAGCCGAGCCCCGGGGGCCGAGCAGTACTTC.

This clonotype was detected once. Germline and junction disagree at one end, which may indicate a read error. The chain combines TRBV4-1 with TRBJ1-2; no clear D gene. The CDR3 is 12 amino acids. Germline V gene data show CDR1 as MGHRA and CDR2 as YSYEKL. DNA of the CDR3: TGCGCCAGCGGCGGAAGGGTCGATGGCTACAACTTC. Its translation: CASGGRVDGYNF.

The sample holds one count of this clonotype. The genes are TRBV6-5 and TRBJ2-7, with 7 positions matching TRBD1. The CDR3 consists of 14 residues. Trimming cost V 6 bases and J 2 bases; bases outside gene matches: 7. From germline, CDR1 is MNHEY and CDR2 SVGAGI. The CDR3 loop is CASRLYRGAYEQYF. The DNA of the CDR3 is TGTGCCAGCAGACTCTACAGGGGTGCCTACGAGCAGTACTTC.